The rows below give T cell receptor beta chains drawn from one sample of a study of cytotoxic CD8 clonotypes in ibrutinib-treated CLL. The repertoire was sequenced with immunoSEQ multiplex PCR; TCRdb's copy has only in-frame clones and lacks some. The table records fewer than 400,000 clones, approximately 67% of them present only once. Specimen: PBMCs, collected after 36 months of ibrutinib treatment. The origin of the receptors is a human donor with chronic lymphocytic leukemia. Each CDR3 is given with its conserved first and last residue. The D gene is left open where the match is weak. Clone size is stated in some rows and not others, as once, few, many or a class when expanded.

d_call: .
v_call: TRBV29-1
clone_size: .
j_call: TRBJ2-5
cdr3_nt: TGCAGCGTTGAGGTGGGCAGGGCCATCCTCGGACAAGAGACCCAGTACTTC
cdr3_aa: CSVEVGRAILGQETQYF

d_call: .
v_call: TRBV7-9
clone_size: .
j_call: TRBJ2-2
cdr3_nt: TGTGCCATTCTACGGGACGAACCGAACACCGGGGAGCTGTTTTTT
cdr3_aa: CAILRDEPNTGELFF

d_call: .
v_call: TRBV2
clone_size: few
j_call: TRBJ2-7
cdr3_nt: TGTGCCAGCAGTGAAGGGGGCAGGGCGCAGTACTTC
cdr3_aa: CASSEGGRAQYF

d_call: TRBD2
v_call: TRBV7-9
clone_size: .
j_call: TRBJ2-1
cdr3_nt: TGTGCCAGCAGACCGACTAGCGGGGGGGCCGGCAATGAGCAGTTCTTC
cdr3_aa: CASRPTSGGAGNEQFF

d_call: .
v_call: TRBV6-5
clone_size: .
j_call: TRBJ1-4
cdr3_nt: TGTGCCAGCCAGGGAGGTGAAAAACTGTTTTTT
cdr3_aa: CASQGGEKLFF

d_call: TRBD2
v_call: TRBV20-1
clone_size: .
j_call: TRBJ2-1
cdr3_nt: TGCAGTGCTAAAGAGGGCAGGGAGGGGTTCTTC
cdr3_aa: CSAKEGREGFF

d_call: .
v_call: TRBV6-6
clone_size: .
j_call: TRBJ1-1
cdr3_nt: TGTGCCAGCAGTTACGCCTTTTCATCGAACACTGAAGCTTTCTTT
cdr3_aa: CASSYAFSSNTEAFF

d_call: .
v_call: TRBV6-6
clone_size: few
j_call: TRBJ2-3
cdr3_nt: TGTGCCAGCAGTTACAAGGGAAGCACAGATACGCAGTATTTT
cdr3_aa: CASSYKGSTDTQYF

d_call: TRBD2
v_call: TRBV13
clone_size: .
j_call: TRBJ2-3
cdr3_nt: TGTGCCAGCAGTTTTCCGGGACTAGCGGGGGGTAGCACAGATACGCAGTATTTT
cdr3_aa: CASSFPGLAGGSTDTQYF

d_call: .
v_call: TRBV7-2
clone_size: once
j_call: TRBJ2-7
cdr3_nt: TGTGCCAGCAAGGGGGGAAGGAACTACGAGCAGTACTTC
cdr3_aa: CASKGGRNYEQYF

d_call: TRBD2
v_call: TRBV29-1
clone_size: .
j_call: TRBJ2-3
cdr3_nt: TGCAGCGGTGGACTAGCGGGGGGGCCTAGGACAGATACGCAGTATTTT
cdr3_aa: CSGGLAGGPRTDTQYF

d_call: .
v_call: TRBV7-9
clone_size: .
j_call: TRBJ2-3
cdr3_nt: TGTGCCAGCAGCTCCTCGACGGGAACAGATACGCAGTATTTT
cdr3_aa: CASSSSTGTDTQYF

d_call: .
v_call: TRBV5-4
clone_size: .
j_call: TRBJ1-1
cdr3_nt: TGTGCCAGCAGCTTGGACCTAATGACTGAAGCTTTCTTT
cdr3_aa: CASSLDLMTEAFF

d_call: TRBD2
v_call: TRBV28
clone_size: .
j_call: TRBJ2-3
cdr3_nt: TGTGCCAGCAGCTCGACTAGCGGGAGGGGATTTAGCACAGATACGCAGTATTTT
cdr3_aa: CASSSTSGRGFSTDTQYF

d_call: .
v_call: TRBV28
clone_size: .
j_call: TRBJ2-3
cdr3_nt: TGTGCCAGCAGCCCATCAGAGTGGGGAGATACGCAGTATTTT
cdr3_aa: CASSPSEWGDTQYF

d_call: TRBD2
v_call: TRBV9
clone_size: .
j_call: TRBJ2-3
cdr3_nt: TGTGCCAGCAGCGCCTATAGCGGGTCTAGCACAGATACGCAGTATTTT
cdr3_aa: CASSAYSGSSTDTQYF

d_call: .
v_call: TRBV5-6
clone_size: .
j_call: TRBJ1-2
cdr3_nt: TGTGCCAGCAGCTTGAGGTGGGGGGCCGGCTACACCTTC
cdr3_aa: CASSLRWGAGYTF

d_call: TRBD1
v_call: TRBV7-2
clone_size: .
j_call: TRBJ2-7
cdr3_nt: TGTGCCAGCAGCTTAAGGCAGGGGGATATCTACGAGCAGTACTTC
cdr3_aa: CASSLRQGDIYEQYF

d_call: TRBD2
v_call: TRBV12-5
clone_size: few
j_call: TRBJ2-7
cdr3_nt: TGTGCTAGTGCCCTAAGGACTAGCGGGAGAAGCTCCTACGAGCAGTACTTC
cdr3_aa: CASALRTSGRSSYEQYF

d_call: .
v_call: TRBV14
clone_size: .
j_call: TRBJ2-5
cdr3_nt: TGTGCCAGCAGCCAAGGGCAGGGTAGAGCGGAGACCCAGTACTTC
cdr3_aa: CASSQGQGRAETQYF

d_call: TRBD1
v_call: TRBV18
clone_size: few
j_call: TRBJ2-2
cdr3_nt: TGTGCCAGCTCACCAGGAACAGGGGCCCCGAACACCGGGGAGCTGTTTTTT
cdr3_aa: CASSPGTGAPNTGELFF

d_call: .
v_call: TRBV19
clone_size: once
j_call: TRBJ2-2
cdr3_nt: TGTGCCAGTAAGGGGACGAACACCGGGGAGCTGTTTTTT
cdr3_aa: CASKGTNTGELFF

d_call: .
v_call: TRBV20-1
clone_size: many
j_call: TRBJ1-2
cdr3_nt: TGCAGTGCAGGGGATGGCTACACCTTC
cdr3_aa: CSAGDGYTF

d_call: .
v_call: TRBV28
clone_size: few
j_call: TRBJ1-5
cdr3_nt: TGTGCCAGCAGTGTGCCGGGACGGAGCAATCAGCCCCAGCATTTT
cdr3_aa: CASSVPGRSNQPQHF

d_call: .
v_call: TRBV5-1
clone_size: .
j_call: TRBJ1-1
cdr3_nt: TGCGCCAGCACCCATACTGGACTGTTGAACACTGAAGCTTTCTTT
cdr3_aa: CASTHTGLLNTEAFF

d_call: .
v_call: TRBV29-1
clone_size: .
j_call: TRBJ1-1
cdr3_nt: TGCAGCGTTCCGGAGGGGGGGATCACTGAAGCTTTCTTT
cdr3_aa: CSVPEGGITEAFF

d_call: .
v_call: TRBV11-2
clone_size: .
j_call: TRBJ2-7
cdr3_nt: TGTGCCAGCAGCTTAGGGTGGGGGGCCTACGAGCAGTACTTC
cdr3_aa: CASSLGWGAYEQYF

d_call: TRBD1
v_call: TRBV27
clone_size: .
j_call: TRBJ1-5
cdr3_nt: TGTGCCAGCAGGGGGGGACAGGACAATCAGCCCCAGCATTTT
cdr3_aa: CASRGGQDNQPQHF

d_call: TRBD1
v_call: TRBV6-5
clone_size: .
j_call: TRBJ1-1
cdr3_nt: TGTGCCAGCAGCCGGACAGGGTACACTGAAGCTTTCTTT
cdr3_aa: CASSRTGYTEAFF

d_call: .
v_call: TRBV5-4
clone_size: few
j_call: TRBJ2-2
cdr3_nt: TGTGCCAGCAGGCCCGCAAGGGTCGGAGGGGAGCTGTTTTTT
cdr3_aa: CASRPARVGGELFF

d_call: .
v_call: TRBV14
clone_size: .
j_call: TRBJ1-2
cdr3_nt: TGTGCCAGCAGCCAAGGAGGAGTATATGGCTACACCTTC
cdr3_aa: CASSQGGVYGYTF

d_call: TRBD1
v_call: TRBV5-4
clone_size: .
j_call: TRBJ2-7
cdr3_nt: TGTGCCAGCAGCCCGGGGCAGGGGGTTCCGCCCTACGAGCAGTACTTC
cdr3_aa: CASSPGQGVPPYEQYF

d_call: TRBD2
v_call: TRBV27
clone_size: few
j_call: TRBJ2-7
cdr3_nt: TGTGCCAGCAGCCGAATCCACGGACTAGCGGGAGGGACGGCCTACGAGCAGTACTTC
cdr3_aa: CASSRIHGLAGGTAYEQYF

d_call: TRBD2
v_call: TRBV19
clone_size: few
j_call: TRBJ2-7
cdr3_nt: TGTGCCAGTAGCTGGACTAGCGTCTCCTACGAGCAGTACTTC
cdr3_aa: CASSWTSVSYEQYF

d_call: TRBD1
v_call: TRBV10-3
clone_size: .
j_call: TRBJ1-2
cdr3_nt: TGTGCCATCACCACCGAGGACAGGAACTATGGCTACACCTTC
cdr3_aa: CAITTEDRNYGYTF

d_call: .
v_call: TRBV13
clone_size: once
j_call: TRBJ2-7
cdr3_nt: TGTGCCAGCAGCTTTGGAGGGCTGCGCGAGCAGTACTTC
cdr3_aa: CASSFGGLREQYF

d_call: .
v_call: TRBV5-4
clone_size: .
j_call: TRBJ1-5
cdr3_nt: TGTGCCAGCAGGACCTTGGGGAGCGATAGCAATCAGCCCCAGCATTTT
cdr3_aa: CASRTLGSDSNQPQHF

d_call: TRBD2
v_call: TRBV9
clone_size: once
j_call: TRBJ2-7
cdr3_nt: TGTGCCAGCAGCGGTACTAGCGGGAGTTTCGACGAGCAGTACTTC
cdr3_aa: CASSGTSGSFDEQYF

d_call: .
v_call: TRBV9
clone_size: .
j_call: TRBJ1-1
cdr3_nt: TGTGCCAGCAGCGTAGATAGGAGCCCCCCGGGGATGAACACTGAAGCTTTCTTT
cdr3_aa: CASSVDRSPPGMNTEAFF

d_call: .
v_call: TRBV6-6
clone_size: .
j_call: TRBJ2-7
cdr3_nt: TGTGCCAGCTGTGGACAGCCTGGGGACGAGCAGTACTTC
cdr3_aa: CASCGQPGDEQYF

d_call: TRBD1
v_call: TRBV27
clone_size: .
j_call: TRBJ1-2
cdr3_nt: TGTGCCAGCAGTAAATCGGGACAGCCTAACTATGGCTACACCTTC
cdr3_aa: CASSKSGQPNYGYTF

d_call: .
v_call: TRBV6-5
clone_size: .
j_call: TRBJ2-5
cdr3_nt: TGTGCCTGCCAAGATGGAGAGACCCAGTACTTC
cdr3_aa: CACQDGETQYF

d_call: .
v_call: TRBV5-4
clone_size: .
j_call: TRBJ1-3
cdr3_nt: TGTGCCAGCAGCTTGGGACAGGCTGGAAACACCATATATTTT
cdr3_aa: CASSLGQAGNTIYF

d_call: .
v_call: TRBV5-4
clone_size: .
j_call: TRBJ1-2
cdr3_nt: TGTGCCAGCAGCTCCCCCACAGCTAACTATGGCTACACCTTC
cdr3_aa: CASSSPTANYGYTF

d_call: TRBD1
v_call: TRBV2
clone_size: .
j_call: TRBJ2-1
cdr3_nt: TGTGCCAGCAGACTGGACAGGGTTTACAATGAGCAGTTCTTC
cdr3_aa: CASRLDRVYNEQFF

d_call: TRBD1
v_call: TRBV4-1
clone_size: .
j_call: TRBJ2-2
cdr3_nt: TGCGCCAGCAGCCAAGATTGGCCTACAGGGGGAAGAAGGCACACCGGGGAGCTGTTTTTT
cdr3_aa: CASSQDWPTGGRRHTGELFF

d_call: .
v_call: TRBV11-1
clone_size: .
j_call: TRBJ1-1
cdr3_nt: TGTGCCAGCAGCTTAAGCGTATCTGGCACTGAAGCTTTCTTT
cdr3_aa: CASSLSVSGTEAFF

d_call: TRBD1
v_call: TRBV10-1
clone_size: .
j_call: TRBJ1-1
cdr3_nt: TGCGCCAGCAGTGAATCTAGGGGGCTGAGTCGGAACACTGAAGCTTTCTTT
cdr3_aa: CASSESRGLSRNTEAFF

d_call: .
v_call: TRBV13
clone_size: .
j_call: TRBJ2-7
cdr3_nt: TGTGCCAGCAGCTTATACGGGGCGGGGGAGCAGTACTTC
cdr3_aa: CASSLYGAGEQYF

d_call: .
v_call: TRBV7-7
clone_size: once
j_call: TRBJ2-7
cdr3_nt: TGTGCCAGCAGCTTAAGTCCGGGCTACGAGCAGTACTTC
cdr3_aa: CASSLSPGYEQYF

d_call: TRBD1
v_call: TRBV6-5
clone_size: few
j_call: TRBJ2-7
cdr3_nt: TGTGCCAGCAGTTACTCGAGGGGACAGGCTACTGAGCAGTACTTC
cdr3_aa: CASSYSRGQATEQYF

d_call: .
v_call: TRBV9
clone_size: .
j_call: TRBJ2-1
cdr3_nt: TGTGCCAGCAGCGTAGGTGTTCAAGGGTGGAATGAGCAGTTCTTC
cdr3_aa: CASSVGVQGWNEQFF

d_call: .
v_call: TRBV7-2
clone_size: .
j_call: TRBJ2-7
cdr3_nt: TGTGCCAGCAGCTCGGGCTCCTACTCCTACGAGCAGTACTTC
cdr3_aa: CASSSGSYSYEQYF

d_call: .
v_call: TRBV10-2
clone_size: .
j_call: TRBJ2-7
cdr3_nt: TGCGCCAGCAACACAGGAGCACCGTACGAGCAGTACTTC
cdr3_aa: CASNTGAPYEQYF

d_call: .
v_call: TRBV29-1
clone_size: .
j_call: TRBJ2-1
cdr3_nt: TGCAGCGTTGACCCGGGACTGTACAATGAGCAGTTCTTC
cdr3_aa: CSVDPGLYNEQFF

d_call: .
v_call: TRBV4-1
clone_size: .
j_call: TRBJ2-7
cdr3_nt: TGCGCCAGCAGCCAATCACTAGGCGGATACGAGCAGTACTTC
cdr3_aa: CASSQSLGGYEQYF

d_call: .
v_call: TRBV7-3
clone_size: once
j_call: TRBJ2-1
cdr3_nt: TGTGCCAGCAGCCCAACCAGCGGGTTCAACTACAATGAGCAGTTCTTC
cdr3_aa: CASSPTSGFNYNEQFF

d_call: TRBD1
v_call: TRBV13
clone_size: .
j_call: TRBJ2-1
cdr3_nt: TGTGCCAGCAGCTCGGACAGGGGCACCTACAATGAGCAGTTCTTC
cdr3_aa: CASSSDRGTYNEQFF

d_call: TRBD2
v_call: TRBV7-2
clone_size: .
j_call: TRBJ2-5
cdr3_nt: TGTGCCAGCAGCTTAGGACTAGCGGGCCAAGAGACCCAGTACTTC
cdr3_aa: CASSLGLAGQETQYF

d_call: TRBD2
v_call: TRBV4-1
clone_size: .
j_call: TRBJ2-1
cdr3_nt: TGCGCCAGCAGCCGCGACTCGGCCAAGACTAGCCATAATGAGCAGTTCTTC
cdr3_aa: CASSRDSAKTSHNEQFF